A selection of T cell receptor beta chains follows, all from one sample in a study of cytomegalovirus exposure and HLA in healthy donors. Repertoires were generated with immunoSEQ multiplex PCR, while TCRdb's copy carries only in-frame clones and drops some. The profile covers about 120,000 clones, with over 70% appearing a single time and 4% taken by the ten largest. Sequenced input: PBMCs. These receptors originate from a young man in good health and CMV-seropositive. Each CDR3 is given with its conserved first and last residue. Each record gives: D gene, J gene, clone size, V gene, CDR3 protein, CDR3 DNA. A D gene is named only where the DNA matches it firmly. Size values are once, few and many counts, or a class for expanded clones, and some rows have none.

D: TRBD2; J: TRBJ2-2; size: -; V: TRBV11-2; CDR3: CASSLVAGGTGELFF; DNA: TGTGCCAGCAGCTTAGTAGCGGGGGGCACCGGGGAGCTGTTTTTT
D: TRBD1; J: TRBJ1-2; size: -; V: TRBV6-5; CDR3: CASSIGQGTNYGYTF; DNA: TGTGCCAGCAGTATTGGACAGGGAACTAACTATGGCTACACCTTC
D: TRBD1; J: TRBJ1-1; size: -; V: TRBV7-9; CDR3: CASSLRSGQTFEAFF; DNA: TGTGCCAGCAGCTTAAGATCGGGACAGACCTTTGAAGCTTTCTTT
D: -; J: TRBJ2-3; size: -; V: TRBV7-2; CDR3: CASKKLSGLSDTQYF; DNA: TGTGCCAGCAAAAAACTCTCAGGGCTCTCGGATACGCAGTATTTT
D: TRBD2; J: TRBJ2-2; size: -; V: TRBV30; CDR3: CAWSARAGVDTGELFF; DNA: TGTGCCTGGAGTGCTCGAGCGGGAGTTGACACCGGGGAGCTGTTTTTT
D: -; J: TRBJ2-2; size: -; V: TRBV25-1; CDR3: CASSGRGEYTGELFF; DNA: TGTGCCAGCAGTGGCAGGGGCGAATACACCGGGGAGCTGTTTTTT
D: TRBD1; J: TRBJ2-7; size: -; V: TRBV5-4; CDR3: CASRRGQTYEQYF; DNA: TGTGCCAGCCGACGGGGACAGACCTACGAGCAGTACTTC
D: -; J: TRBJ1-1; size: -; V: TRBV6-6; CDR3: CATRENTEAFF; DNA: TGTGCCACCCGGGAGAACACTGAAGCTTTCTTT
D: TRBD1; J: TRBJ2-7; size: -; V: TRBV4-3; CDR3: CASSQAHPWDRGYEQYF; DNA: TGCGCCAGCAGCCAAGCACACCCCTGGGACAGGGGATACGAGCAGTACTTC
D: -; J: TRBJ1-2; size: -; V: TRBV19; CDR3: CASRGHGYTF; DNA: TGTGCCAGTAGGGGCCATGGCTACACCTTC
D: -; J: TRBJ1-2; size: -; V: TRBV7-2; CDR3: CASSLGPNNYGYTF; DNA: TGTGCCAGCAGCTTAGGTCCCAATAACTATGGCTACACCTTC
D: -; J: TRBJ1-1; size: few; V: TRBV20-1; CDR3: CSARDSYEAFF; DNA: TGCAGTGCTAGAGATTCGTATGAAGCTTTCTTT
D: TRBD2; J: TRBJ2-2; size: -; V: TRBV5-1; CDR3: CASSGSSSPWTSGRDTNTGELFF; DNA: TGCGCCAGCAGCGGCAGCTCCAGCCCTTGGACTAGCGGGAGAGATACGAACACCGGGGAGCTGTTTTTT
D: -; J: TRBJ2-2; size: -; V: TRBV6-1; CDR3: CAGGDGGLLTGELFF; DNA: TGTGCCGGGGGGGATGGGGGCCTTCTCACCGGGGAGCTGTTTTTT
D: -; J: TRBJ2-2; size: -; V: TRBV5-4; CDR3: CASSPASGYGTGELFF; DNA: TGTGCCAGCAGCCCGGCTTCAGGGTACGGAACCGGGGAGCTGTTTTTT
D: TRBD1; J: TRBJ1-6; size: -; V: TRBV2; CDR3: CASSQTGSSYNSPLHF; DNA: TGTGCCAGCAGCCAGACAGGGAGCTCCTATAATTCACCCCTCCACTTT
D: TRBD1; J: TRBJ2-7; size: few; V: TRBV5-5; CDR3: CASSPTTGQVNEQYF; DNA: TGTGCCAGCAGCCCGACGACAGGGCAGGTCAACGAGCAGTACTTC
D: -; J: TRBJ2-3; size: -; V: TRBV9; CDR3: CASSVVHTDTQYF; DNA: TGTGCCAGCAGCGTAGTTCACACAGATACGCAGTATTTT
D: TRBD1; J: TRBJ1-2; size: -; V: TRBV5-5; CDR3: CASSLVGATGNYGYTF; DNA: TGTGCCAGCAGCTTGGTGGGGGCGACAGGGAACTATGGCTACACCTTC
D: TRBD1; J: TRBJ1-2; size: -; V: TRBV4-1; CDR3: CASSQDPIDRAGDYGYTF; DNA: TGCGCCAGCAGCCAAGACCCCATTGACAGGGCCGGGGACTATGGCTACACCTTC
D: TRBD2; J: TRBJ2-4; size: -; V: TRBV4-1; CDR3: CASSQLPGTSGREGSKNIQYF; DNA: TGCGCCAGCAGCCAGCTCCCCGGGACTAGCGGGAGAGAGGGATCCAAAAACATTCAGTACTTC
D: -; J: TRBJ2-3; size: few; V: TRBV2; CDR3: CASSLKRNSGDTQYF; DNA: TGTGCCAGCAGCCTCAAGAGGAATAGCGGAGATACGCAGTATTTT
D: TRBD2; J: TRBJ2-7; size: -; V: TRBV10-3; CDR3: CAISWGRRGAGEQYF; DNA: TGTGCCATCAGTTGGGGCCGGCGGGGGGCGGGCGAGCAGTACTTC
D: -; J: TRBJ1-6; size: -; V: TRBV7-6; CDR3: CASSGNGDSPLHF; DNA: TGTGCCAGCAGCGGCAACGGGGATTCACCCCTCCACTTT
D: -; J: TRBJ2-7; size: -; V: TRBV30; CDR3: CAWRDFGTYEQYF; DNA: TGTGCCTGGAGGGACTTCGGTACCTACGAGCAGTACTTC
D: -; J: TRBJ1-6; size: few; V: TRBV7-9; CDR3: CASSSSQGLSPLHF; DNA: TGTGCCAGCAGCTCATCTCAGGGACTTTCACCCCTCCACTTT
D: TRBD1; J: TRBJ1-3; size: -; V: TRBV30; CDR3: CARSPGRGAGNTIYF; DNA: TGTGCCCGATCCCCCGGCAGGGGGGCAGGAAACACCATATATTTT
D: -; J: TRBJ1-6; size: -; V: TRBV19; CDR3: CASSIRGEDSPLHF; DNA: TGTGCCAGTAGTATCAGGGGTGAGGATTCACCCCTCCACTTT
D: -; J: TRBJ1-4; size: -; V: TRBV25-1; CDR3: CASTREGKLFF; DNA: TGTGCCAGCACCCGGGAAGGAAAACTGTTTTTT
D: -; J: TRBJ1-1; size: few; V: TRBV7-9; CDR3: CAWGRDDTEAFF; DNA: TGTGCCTGGGGGAGGGACGACACTGAAGCTTTCTTT
D: TRBD1; J: TRBJ1-2; size: few; V: TRBV5-4; CDR3: CASSLDRGWDYGYTF; DNA: TGTGCCAGCAGCTTGGACAGGGGGTGGGACTATGGCTACACCTTC
D: -; J: TRBJ1-1; size: -; V: TRBV19; CDR3: CASSIESRVNTEAFF; DNA: TGTGCCAGTAGTATTGAGAGCAGGGTAAACACTGAAGCTTTCTTT
D: -; J: TRBJ2-7; size: -; V: TRBV9; CDR3: CASSAGSQWNEQYF; DNA: TGTGCCAGCAGCGCAGGGTCCCAGTGGAACGAGCAGTACTTC
D: -; J: TRBJ2-7; size: -; V: TRBV29-1; CDR3: CSVVGKGTYEQYF; DNA: TGCAGCGTTGTAGGGAAGGGGACCTACGAGCAGTACTTC
D: -; J: TRBJ1-1; size: few; V: TRBV7-8; CDR3: CASSPTDTEAFF; DNA: TGTGCCAGCAGCCCTACCGACACTGAAGCTTTCTTT
D: -; J: TRBJ1-5; size: -; V: TRBV6-5; CDR3: CASSSGREGQPQHF; DNA: TGTGCCAGCAGTTCGGGGCGGGAGGGACAGCCCCAGCATTTT
D: -; J: TRBJ1-5; size: -; V: TRBV7-9; CDR3: CASSQGTPYLGIGQPQHF; DNA: TGTGCCAGCAGCCAGGGGACGCCGTACCTGGGCATTGGTCAGCCCCAGCATTTT
D: -; J: TRBJ2-2; size: -; V: TRBV30; CDR3: CAWSSQIYTGELFF; DNA: TGTGCCTGGAGTTCACAGATATACACCGGGGAGCTGTTTTTT
D: -; J: TRBJ1-1; size: -; V: TRBV6-1; CDR3: CASTGNTEAFF; DNA: TGTGCCAGCACCGGGAACACTGAAGCTTTCTTT
D: -; J: TRBJ2-7; size: once; V: TRBV28; CDR3: CASSLSGRERGEQYF; DNA: TGTGCCAGCAGTTTAAGCGGTCGGGAGAGAGGCGAGCAGTACTTC
D: -; J: TRBJ1-1; size: few; V: TRBV29-1; CDR3: CSVEGGFWTEAFF; DNA: TGCAGCGTTGAAGGGGGCTTTTGGACTGAAGCTTTCTTT
D: -; J: TRBJ1-2; size: -; V: TRBV30; CDR3: CAWSVHPQGTYGYTF; DNA: TGTGCCTGGAGTGTTCACCCTCAGGGGACCTATGGCTACACCTTC
D: -; J: TRBJ2-5; size: few; V: TRBV5-1; CDR3: CASSLGSQETQYF; DNA: TGCGCCAGCAGCTTGGGCAGTCAAGAGACCCAGTACTTC